These T cell receptor beta chains were read from a single sample in a study of Ad26.COV2.S vaccination and SARS-CoV-2 variants. Some clones are missing from TCRdb's copy, which holds only in-frame ones; the method was immunoSEQ multiplex PCR. The sample includes about 410,000 clones, about 89% seen only once; the top ten take around 1.9%. The sample in question was peripheral blood, obtained in a trial of Ad26.COV2.S vaccine versus placebo. These receptors all stem from a person between 18 and 59 years old who received the Ad26.COV2.S COVID-19 vaccine or a placebo. Each CDR3 is given with its conserved first and last residue. Only some rows state a clone size, as once, few, many or a class for expanded clones.

j_call	clone_size	v_call	cdr3_aa
TRBJ2-7	-	TRBV19	CASRDRYTSYEQYF
TRBJ2-5	-	TRBV19	CASKEGSNQETQYF
TRBJ2-1	-	TRBV6-5	CASSYKFTNEQFF
TRBJ1-2	-	TRBV24-1	CATSDPTRGYTF
TRBJ2-1	-	TRBV10-3	CAISSGQQYNEQFF
TRBJ1-5	-	TRBV19	CASSKGRGYYQPQHF
TRBJ1-1	-	TRBV12-3/TRBV12-4	CASSLGGEAFF
TRBJ1-4	-	TRBV6-5	CASSSGRFNEKLFF
TRBJ2-2	-	TRBV6-5	CASRAGTGNTGELFF
TRBJ2-7	-	TRBV5-6	CASSLEGFSSYEQYF
TRBJ1-3	-	TRBV12-5	CASGLRTGFIGNTIYF
TRBJ2-3	-	TRBV10-2	CASSGGSTDTQYF
TRBJ2-3	-	TRBV2	CASRAGTDLHTDTQYF
TRBJ1-5	-	TRBV7-2	CASRSTGMAQPQHF
TRBJ2-3	-	TRBV2	CASSGFSTDTQYF
TRBJ2-1	-	TRBV6-5	CASSYKGNEQFF
TRBJ1-5	-	TRBV6-5	CASSYELGQPQHF
TRBJ2-1	-	TRBV9	CASSVDSMDEQFF
TRBJ1-6	-	TRBV27	CASSPRAYNSPLHF
TRBJ2-3	-	TRBV11-3	CASSLAGTDTQYF
TRBJ2-1	-	TRBV9	CASSVASYEQFF
TRBJ1-6	few	TRBV9	CASSDHGDRASPLHF
TRBJ2-7	-	TRBV6-4	CASSGQAVNEQYF
TRBJ2-1	-	TRBV6-2/TRBV6-3	CASSYSIRRTSSYNEQFF
TRBJ2-2	-	TRBV7-9	CASRGLAGGGTGELFF
TRBJ1-4	-	TRBV5-1	CASSLAAANEKLFF
TRBJ2-2	-	TRBV6-5	CATMTSGRTGELFF
TRBJ2-2	-	TRBV5-1	CASSLTAGGTGELFF
TRBJ1-2	-	TRBV12-3/TRBV12-4	CASSLWAFEGYTF
TRBJ2-1	-	TRBV24-1	CATSDRTGIAYNEQFF
TRBJ2-1	-	TRBV7-3	CASSLGLAGEPQFF
TRBJ2-1	-	TRBV14	CASSQVLAGGNEQFF
TRBJ1-4	few	TRBV7-3	CASSPGLGEKLFF
TRBJ1-1	-	TRBV7-2	CASSLGGVGNTEAFF
TRBJ1-5	-	TRBV6-5	CASRKGAGNQPQHF